What follows describes a single T cell receptor beta chain. Its specificity is not known. Germline CDR1 is LNHDA and CDR2 is SQIVND (reference sequence). The V gene end was trimmed by 3 bases and the J gene end by 0 bases; junction bases not matched to a gene: 6. There are 16 residues in the CDR3. This sample stems from a study of T cells in localized non-small cell lung cancer. Study-level results: Uninvolved adjacent lung showed peak T cell clonality, exceeding tumor.

Data came from immunoSEQ multiplex PCR; TCRdb stores just in-frame clones and leaves some out. The data hold 1,500 to 2,000 clones, with 25% to 30% observed a single time. The sample consisted of lung tumor tissue, taken before any cancer treatment. The clonotype was recovered from a woman aged 35 to 70 with stage I lung adenocarcinoma. The genes are TRBV19 and TRBJ1-2, with 8 bases aligning to TRBD1. Written as DNA, the CDR3 is TGTGCCAGTAGTATTGAATTGGGACAGGCTAACTATGGCTACACCTTC. Translating gives CASSIELGQANYGYTF.